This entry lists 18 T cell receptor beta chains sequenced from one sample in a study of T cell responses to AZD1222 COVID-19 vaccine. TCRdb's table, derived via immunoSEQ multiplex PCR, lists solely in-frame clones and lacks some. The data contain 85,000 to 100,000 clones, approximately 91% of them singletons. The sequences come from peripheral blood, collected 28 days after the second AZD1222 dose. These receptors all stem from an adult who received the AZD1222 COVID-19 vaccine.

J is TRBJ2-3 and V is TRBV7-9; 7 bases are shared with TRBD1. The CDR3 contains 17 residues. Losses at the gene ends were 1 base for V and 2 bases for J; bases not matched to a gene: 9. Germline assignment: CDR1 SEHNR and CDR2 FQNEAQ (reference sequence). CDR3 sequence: CASSLGFPDRDTDTQYF. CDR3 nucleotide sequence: TGTGCCAGCAGCTTAGGGTTCCCCGACAGGGACACAGATACGCAGTATTTT.

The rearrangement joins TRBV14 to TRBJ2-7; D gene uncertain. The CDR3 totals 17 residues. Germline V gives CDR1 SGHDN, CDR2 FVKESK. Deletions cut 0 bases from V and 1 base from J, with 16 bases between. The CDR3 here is CASSQEVSPGYSYEQYF. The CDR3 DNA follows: TGTGCCAGCAGCCAAGAGGTTAGCCCGGGCTATTCCTACGAGCAGTACTTC. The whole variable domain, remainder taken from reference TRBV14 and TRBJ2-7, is EAGVTQFPSHSVIEKGQTVTLRCDPISGHDNLYWYRRVMGKEIKFLLHFVKESKQDESGMPNNRFLAERTGGTYSTLKVQPAELEDSGVYFCASSQEVSPGYSYEQYFGPGTRLTVT.

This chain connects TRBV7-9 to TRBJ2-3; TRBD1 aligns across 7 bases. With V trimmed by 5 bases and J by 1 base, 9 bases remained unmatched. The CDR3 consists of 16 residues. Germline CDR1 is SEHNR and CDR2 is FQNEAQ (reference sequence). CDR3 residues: CASSPGQALRTDTQYF. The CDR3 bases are TGTGCCAGCAGCCCCGGACAGGCCCTCCGCACAGATACGCAGTATTTT.

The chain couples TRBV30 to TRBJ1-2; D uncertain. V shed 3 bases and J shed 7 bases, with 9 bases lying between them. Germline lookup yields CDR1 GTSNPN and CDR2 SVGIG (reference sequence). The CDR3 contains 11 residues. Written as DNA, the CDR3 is TGTGCCTGGAGGGATCTGGGTGGCTACACCTTC. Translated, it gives CAWRDLGGYTF. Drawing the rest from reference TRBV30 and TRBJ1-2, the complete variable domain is SQTIHQWPATLVQPVGSPLSLECTVEGTSNPNLYWYRQAAGRGLQLLFYSVGIGQISSEVPQNLSASRPQDRQFILSSKKLLLSDSGFYLCAWRDLGGYTFGSGTRLTVV.

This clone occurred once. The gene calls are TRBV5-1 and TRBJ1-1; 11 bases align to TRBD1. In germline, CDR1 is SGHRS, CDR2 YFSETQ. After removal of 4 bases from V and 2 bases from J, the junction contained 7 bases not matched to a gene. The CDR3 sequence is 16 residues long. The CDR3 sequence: CASSRTGGISNTEAFF. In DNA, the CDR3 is TGCGCCAGCAGCAGGACAGGGGGCATTTCTAACACTGAAGCTTTCTTT.

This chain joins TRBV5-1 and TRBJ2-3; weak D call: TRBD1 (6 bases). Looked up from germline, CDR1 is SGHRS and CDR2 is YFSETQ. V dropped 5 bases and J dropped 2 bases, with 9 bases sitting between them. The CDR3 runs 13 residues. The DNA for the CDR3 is TGCGCCAGCAGACGGGACATCACAGATACGCAGTATTTT. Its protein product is CASRRDITDTQYF.

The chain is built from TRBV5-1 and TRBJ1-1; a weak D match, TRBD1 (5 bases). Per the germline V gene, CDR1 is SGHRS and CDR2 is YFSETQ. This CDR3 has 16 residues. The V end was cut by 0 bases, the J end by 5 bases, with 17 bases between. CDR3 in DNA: TGCGCCAGCAGCTTGGCCCTGGCGGGGGGGAGGACTGAAGCTTTCTTT. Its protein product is CASSLALAGGRTEAFF.

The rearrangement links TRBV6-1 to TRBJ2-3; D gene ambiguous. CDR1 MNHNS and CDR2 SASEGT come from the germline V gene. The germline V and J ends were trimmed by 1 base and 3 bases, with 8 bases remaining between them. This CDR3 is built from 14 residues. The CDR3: CASSEGVRTDTQYF. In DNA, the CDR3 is TGTGCCAGCAGTGAAGGGGTTCGGACAGATACGCAGTATTTT.

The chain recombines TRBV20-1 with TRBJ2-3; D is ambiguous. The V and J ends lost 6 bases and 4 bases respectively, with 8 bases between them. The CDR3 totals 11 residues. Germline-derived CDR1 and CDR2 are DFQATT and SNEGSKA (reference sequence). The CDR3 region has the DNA TGCAGTGCAAGAAAGCCAGATACGCAGTATTTT. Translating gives CSARKPDTQYF.

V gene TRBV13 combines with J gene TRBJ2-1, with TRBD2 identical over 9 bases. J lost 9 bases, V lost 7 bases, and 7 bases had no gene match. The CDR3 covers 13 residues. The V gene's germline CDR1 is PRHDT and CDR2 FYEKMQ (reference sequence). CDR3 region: CASIGSGSSEQFF. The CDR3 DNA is TGTGCCAGCATCGGTAGCGGGAGTTCTGAGCAGTTCTTC.

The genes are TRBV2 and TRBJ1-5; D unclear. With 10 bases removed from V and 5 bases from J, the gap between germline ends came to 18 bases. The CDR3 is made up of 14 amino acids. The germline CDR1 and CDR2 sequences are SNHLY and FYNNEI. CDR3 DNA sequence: TGTGCCACCTGGGATGGGTACGATCATCAGCCCCAGCATTTT. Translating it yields CATWDGYDHQPQHF.

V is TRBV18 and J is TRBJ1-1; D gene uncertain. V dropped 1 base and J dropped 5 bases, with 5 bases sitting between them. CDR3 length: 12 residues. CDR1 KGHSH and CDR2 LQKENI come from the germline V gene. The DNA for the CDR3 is TGTGCCAGCTCACCACTTGGGACTGAAGCTTTCTTT. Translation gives CASSPLGTEAFF.

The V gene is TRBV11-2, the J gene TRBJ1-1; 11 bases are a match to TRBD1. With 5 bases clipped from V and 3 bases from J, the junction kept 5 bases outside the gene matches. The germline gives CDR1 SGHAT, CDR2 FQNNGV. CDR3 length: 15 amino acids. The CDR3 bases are TGTGCCAGCAGCCTACGGGGACAGGGGGACACTGAAGCTTTCTTT. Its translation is CASSLRGQGDTEAFF.

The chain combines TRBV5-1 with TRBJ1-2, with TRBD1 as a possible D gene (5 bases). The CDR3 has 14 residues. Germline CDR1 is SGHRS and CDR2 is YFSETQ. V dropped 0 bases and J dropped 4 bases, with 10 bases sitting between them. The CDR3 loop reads CASSLAVGGYGYTF. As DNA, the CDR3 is TGCGCCAGCAGCTTGGCCGTTGGGGGCTATGGCTACACCTTC.

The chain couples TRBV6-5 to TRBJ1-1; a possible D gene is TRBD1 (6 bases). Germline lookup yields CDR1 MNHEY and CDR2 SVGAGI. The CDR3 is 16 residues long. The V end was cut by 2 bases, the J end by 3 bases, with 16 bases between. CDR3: CASSYGRGDLHTEAFF. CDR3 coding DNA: TGTGCCAGCAGTTACGGCAGGGGTGATTTGCACACTGAAGCTTTCTTT.

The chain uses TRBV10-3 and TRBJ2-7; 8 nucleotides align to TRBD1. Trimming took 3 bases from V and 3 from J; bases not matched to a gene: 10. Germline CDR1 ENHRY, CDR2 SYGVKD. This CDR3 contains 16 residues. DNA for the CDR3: TGTGCCATCAGTGATCGAACGACAGGGGAGGTCTACGAGCAGTACTTC. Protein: CAISDRTTGEVYEQYF.

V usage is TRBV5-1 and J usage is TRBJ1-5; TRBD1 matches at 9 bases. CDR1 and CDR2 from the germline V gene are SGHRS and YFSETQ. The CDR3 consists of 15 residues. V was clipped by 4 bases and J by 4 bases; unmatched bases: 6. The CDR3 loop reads CASSAGQGANQPQHF. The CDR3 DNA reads TGCGCCAGCAGCGCGGGACAGGGCGCGAATCAGCCCCAGCATTTT.

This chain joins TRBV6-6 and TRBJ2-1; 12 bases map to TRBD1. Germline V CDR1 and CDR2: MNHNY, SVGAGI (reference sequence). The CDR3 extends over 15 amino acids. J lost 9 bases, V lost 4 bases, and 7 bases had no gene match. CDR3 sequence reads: CASSSGTGGSVEQFF. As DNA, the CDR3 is TGTGCCAGCAGTTCGGGGACAGGGGGCTCGGTTGAGCAGTTCTTC.